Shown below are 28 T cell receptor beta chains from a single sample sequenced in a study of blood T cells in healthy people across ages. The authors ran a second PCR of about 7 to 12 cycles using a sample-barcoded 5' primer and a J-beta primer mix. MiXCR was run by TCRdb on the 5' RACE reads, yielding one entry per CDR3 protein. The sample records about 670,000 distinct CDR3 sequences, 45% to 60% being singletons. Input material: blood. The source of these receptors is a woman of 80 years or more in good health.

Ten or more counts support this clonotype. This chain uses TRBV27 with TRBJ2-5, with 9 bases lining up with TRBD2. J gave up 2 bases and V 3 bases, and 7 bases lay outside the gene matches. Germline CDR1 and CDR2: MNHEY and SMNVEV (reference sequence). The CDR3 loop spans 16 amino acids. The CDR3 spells CASSLGQAGGQETQYF. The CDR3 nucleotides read TGTGCCAGCAGTTTGGGCCAAGCGGGGGGACAAGAGACCCAGTACTTC.

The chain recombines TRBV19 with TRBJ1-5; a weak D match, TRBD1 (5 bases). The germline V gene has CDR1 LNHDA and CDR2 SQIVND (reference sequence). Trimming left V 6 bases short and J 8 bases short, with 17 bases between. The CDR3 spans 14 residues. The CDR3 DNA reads TGTGCCAGTAGGGAATTAGGGAGGGGAGAGCCCCAGCATTTT. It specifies CASRELGRGEPQHF.

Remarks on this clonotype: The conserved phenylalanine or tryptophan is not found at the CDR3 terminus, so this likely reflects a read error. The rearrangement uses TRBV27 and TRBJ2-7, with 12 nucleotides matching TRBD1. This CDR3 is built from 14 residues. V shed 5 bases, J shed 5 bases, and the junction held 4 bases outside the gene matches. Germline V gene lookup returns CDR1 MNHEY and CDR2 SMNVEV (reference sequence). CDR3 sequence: CASSEGQGAHEQYL. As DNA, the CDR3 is TGTGCCAGCAGTGAGGGACAGGGGGCCCACGAGCAGTACTTA.

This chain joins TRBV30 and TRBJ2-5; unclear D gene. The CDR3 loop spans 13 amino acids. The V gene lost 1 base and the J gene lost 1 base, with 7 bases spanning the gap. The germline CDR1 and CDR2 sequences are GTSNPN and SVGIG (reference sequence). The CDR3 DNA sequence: TGTGCCTGGAGTGAACGTAGCCAAGAGACCCAGTACTTC. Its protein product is CAWSERSQETQYF.

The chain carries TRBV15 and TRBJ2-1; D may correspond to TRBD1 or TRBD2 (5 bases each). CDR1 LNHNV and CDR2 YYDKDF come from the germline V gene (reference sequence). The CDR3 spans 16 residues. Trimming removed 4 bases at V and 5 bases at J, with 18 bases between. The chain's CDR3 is CATSTWDRRSNNEQFF. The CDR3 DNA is TGTGCCACCAGCACCTGGGACCGCCGGAGCAACAATGAGCAGTTCTTC.

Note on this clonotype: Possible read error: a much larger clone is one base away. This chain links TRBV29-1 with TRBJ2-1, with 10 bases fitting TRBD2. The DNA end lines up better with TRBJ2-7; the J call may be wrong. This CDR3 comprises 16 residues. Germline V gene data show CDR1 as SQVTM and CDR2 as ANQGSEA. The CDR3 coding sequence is TGCAGCGGCAGCCCTAGCGGGAGCCGCTCCTACAATGAGCAGTACTTC. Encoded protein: CSGSPSGSRSYNEQYF.

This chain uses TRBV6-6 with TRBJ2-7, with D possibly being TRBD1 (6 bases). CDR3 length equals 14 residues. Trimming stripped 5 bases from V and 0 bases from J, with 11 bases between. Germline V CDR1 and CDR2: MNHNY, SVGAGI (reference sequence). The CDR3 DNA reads TGTGCCAGCAGTCCCAGGGGACCCTCCTACGAGCAGTACTTC. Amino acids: CASSPRGPSYEQYF.

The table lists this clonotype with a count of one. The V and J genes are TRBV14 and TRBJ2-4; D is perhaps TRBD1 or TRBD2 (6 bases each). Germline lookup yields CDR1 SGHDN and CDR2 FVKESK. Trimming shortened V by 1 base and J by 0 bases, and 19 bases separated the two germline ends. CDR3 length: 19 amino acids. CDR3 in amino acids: CASSQADFPGALAKNIQYF. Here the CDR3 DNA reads TGTGCCAGCAGCCAAGCGGATTTCCCGGGGGCGCTAGCCAAAAACATTCAGTACTTC.

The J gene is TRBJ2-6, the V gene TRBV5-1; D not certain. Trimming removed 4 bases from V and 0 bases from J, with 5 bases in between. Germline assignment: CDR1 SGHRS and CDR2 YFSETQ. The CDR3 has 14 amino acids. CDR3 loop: CASSANSGANVLTF. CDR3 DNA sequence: TGCGCCAGCAGCGCGAACTCTGGGGCCAACGTCCTGACTTTC.

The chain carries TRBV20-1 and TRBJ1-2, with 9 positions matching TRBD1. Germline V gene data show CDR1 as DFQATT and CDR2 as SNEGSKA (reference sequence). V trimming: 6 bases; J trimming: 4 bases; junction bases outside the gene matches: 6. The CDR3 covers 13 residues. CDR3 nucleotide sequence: TGCAGTGCATACGGACAGGGGCTCTATGGCTACACCTTC. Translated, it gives CSAYGQGLYGYTF.

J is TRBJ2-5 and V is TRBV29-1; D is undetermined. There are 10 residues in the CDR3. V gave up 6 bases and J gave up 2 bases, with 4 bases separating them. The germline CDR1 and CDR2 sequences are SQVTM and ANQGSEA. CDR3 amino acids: CSVHQETQYF. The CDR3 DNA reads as TGCAGCGTACATCAAGAGACCCAGTACTTC.

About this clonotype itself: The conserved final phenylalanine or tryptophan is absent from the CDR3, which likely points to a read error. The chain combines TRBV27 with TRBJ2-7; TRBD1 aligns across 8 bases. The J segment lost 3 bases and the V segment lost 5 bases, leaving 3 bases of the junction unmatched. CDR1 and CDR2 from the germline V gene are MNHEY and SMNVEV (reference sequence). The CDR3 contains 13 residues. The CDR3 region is CASSGGQDYEQYL. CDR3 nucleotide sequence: TGTGCCAGCAGTGGGGGACAGGACTACGAGCAGTACTTA.

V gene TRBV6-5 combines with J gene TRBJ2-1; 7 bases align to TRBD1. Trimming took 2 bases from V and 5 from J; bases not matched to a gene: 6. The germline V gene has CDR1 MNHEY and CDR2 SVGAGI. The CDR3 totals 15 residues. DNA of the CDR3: TGTGCCAGCAGTTACGCACCGGGACAGAACAATGAGCAGTTCTTC. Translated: CASSYAPGQNNEQFF.

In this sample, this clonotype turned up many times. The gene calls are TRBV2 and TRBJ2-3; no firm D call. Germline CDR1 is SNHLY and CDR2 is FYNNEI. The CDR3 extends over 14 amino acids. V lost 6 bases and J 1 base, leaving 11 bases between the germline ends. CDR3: CASSYWQGTDTQYF. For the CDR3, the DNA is TGTGCCAGCAGCTATTGGCAGGGCACAGATACGCAGTATTTT.

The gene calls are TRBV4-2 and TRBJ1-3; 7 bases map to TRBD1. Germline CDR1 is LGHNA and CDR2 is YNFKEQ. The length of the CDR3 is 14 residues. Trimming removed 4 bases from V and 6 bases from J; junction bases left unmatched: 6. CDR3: CASSRGTAENTIYF. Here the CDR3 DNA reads TGTGCCAGCAGCCGGGGGACAGCTGAAAACACCATATATTTT.

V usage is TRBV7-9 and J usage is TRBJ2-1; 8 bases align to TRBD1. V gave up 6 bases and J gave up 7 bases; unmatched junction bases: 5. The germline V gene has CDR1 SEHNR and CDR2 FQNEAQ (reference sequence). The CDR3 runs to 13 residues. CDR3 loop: CASRWDRPNEQFF. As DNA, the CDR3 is TGTGCCAGCAGATGGGACAGGCCAAATGAGCAGTTCTTC.

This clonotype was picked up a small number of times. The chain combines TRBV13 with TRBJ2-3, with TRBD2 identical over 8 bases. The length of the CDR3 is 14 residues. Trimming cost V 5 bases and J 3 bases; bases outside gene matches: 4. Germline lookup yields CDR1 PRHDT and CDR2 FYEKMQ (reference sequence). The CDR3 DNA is TGTGCCAGCAGCCCGGGGGGGCAGACAGATACGCAGTATTTT. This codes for CASSPGGQTDTQYF.

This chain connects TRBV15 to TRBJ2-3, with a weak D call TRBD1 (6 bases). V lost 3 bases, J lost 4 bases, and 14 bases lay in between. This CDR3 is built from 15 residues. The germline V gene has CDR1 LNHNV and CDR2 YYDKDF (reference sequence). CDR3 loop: CATSSPRTVADTQYF. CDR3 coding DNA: TGTGCCACCAGCAGCCCGCGGACAGTGGCAGATACGCAGTATTTT.

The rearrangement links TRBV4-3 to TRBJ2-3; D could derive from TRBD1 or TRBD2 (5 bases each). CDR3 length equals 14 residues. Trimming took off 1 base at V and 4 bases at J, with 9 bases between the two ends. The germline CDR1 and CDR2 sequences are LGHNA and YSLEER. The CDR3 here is CASSQAMGADTQYF. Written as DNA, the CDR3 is TGCGCCAGCAGCCAAGCGATGGGGGCAGATACGCAGTATTTT.

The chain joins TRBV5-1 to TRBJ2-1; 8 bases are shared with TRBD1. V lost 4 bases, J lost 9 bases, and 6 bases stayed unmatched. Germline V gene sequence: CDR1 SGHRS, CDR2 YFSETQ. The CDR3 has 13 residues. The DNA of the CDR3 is TGCGCCAGCAGCCCGGGACAGGAAAGTGAGCAGTTCTTC. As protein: CASSPGQESEQFF.

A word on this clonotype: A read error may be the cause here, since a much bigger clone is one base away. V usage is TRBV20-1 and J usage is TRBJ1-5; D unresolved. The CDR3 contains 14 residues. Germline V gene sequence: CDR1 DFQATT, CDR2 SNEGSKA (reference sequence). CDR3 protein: CSASSATSNRPQHF. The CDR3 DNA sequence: TGCAGTGCTAGCTCAGCAACTAGCAATCGGCCCCAGCATTTT.

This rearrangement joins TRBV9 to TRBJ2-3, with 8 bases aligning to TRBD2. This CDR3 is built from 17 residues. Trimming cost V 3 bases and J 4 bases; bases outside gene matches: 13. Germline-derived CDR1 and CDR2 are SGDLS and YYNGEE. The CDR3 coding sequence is TGTGCCAGCAGCGCGCGTTTTAGCGGGGTTGAAGCAGATACGCAGTATTTT. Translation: CASSARFSGVEADTQYF. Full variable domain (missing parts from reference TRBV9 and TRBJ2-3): DSGVTQTPKHLITATGQRVTLRCSPRSGDLSVYWYQQSLDQGLQFLIQYYNGEERAKGNILERFSAQQFPDLHSELNLSSLELGDSALYFCASSARFSGVEADTQYFGPGTRLTVL.

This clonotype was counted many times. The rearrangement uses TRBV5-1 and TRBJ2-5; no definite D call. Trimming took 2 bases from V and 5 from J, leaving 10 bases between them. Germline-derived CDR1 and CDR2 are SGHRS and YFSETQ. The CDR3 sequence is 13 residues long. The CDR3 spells CASSFGKVETQYF. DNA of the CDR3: TGCGCCAGCAGCTTCGGCAAGGTGGAGACCCAGTACTTC.

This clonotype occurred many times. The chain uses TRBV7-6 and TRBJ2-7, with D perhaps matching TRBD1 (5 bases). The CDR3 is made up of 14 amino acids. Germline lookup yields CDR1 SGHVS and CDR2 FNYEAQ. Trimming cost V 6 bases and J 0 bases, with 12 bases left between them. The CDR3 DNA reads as TGTGCCAGCAGTCCAAGACAGTCCTCCTACGAGCAGTACTTC. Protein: CASSPRQSSYEQYF.

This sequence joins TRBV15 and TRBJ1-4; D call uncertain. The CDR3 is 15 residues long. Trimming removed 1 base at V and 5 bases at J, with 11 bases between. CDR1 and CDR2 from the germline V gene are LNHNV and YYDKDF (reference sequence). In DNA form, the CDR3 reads TGTGCCACCAGCAGAGGGACGGAGGTGAATGAAAAACTGTTTTTT. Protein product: CATSRGTEVNEKLFF.

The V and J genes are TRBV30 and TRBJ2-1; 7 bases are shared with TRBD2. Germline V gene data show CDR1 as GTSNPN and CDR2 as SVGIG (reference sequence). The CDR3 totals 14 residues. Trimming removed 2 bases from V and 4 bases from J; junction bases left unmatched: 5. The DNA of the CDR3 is TGTGCCTGGAGTACGGGACTAAGTTACAATGAGCAGTTCTTC. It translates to CAWSTGLSYNEQFF.

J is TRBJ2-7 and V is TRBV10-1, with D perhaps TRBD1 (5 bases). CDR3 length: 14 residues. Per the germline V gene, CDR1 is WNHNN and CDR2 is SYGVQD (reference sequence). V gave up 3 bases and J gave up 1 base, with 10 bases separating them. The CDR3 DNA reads TGCGCCAGCAGTGAATCAGGGAAATCCTACGAGCAGTACTTC. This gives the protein CASSESGKSYEQYF.

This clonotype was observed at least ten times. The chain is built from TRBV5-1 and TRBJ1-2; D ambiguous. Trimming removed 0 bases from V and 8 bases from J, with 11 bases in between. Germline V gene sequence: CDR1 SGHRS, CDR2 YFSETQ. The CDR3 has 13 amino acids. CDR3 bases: TGCGCCAGCAGCTTGGAGCCCAATGGGGGCTACACCTTC. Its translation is CASSLEPNGGYTF.